The rows below give T cell receptor beta chains drawn from one sample of a study of neurological immune-mediated disorders. TCRdb called the 5' RACE reads again in MiXCR, with one record for every CDR3 protein. The sample shows about 50,000 distinct CDR3 sequences, approximately 3.5% of them seen only once. Sequencing used PBMCs. The receptors were sampled from a man in his forties with multiple sclerosis. Both conserved end residues are part of each CDR3. D genes are given only for firm matches. Rows may omit the clone size; those that give it use once, few, many or a size class.

TRBV2,TRBJ2-2,TRBD1,many,CASTPGQGGTGELFF,TGTGCCAGCACTCCGGGACAGGGTGGAACCGGGGAGCTGTTTTTT
TRBV6-5,TRBJ1-1,TRBD1,many,CASSPGQQSSFEAFF,TGTGCCAGCAGTCCGGGACAGCAAAGCTCGTTTGAAGCTTTCTTT
TRBV4-1,TRBJ1-1,TRBD1,many,CASSQDNRGRMNTEAFF,TGCGCCAGCAGCCAAGATAACAGGGGGCGTATGAACACTGAAGCTTTCTTT
TRBV5-1,TRBJ1-4,-,many,CASSETASSEKLFF,TGCGCCAGCAGCGAGACAGCCTCGAGTGAAAAACTGTTTTTT
TRBV5-1,TRBJ1-2,-,many,CASSPGDYGYTF,TGCGCCAGCAGCCCAGGGGACTATGGCTACACCTTC
TRBV9,TRBJ2-4,TRBD2,many,CASSVGAGAGGDIQYF,TGTGCCAGCAGCGTAGGGGCTGGAGCGGGGGGGGACATTCAGTACTTC
TRBV9,TRBJ2-2,-,many,CASSVRASHGGELFF,TGTGCCAGCAGCGTAAGGGCTAGCCATGGCGGGGAGCTGTTTTTT
TRBV5-1,TRBJ1-1,TRBD1,many,CASSRGQDTEAFF,TGCGCCAGCAGCCGTGGACAGGACACTGAAGCTTTCTTT
TRBV6-6,TRBJ2-3,TRBD2,many,CASRGTSGGQDTQYF,TGTGCCAGCAGAGGGACTAGCGGGGGCCAAGATACGCAGTATTTT
TRBV29-1,TRBJ2-5,-,many,CSGQTETQYF,TGCAGCGGACAGACAGAGACCCAGTACTTC
TRBV20-1,TRBJ2-2,-,many,CSALPLRQGGTGELFF,TGCAGTGCTCTACCCCTGAGACAGGGAGGCACCGGGGAGCTGTTTTTT
TRBV20-1,TRBJ1-3,TRBD1,many,CSAHGTGGGNTIYF,TGCAGTGCTCACGGGACAGGGGGTGGAAACACCATATATTTT
TRBV5-1,TRBJ2-7,TRBD2,-,CASSGTSGSYEQYF,TGCGCCAGCAGCGGGACTAGCGGGTCCTACGAGCAGTACTTC
TRBV7-7,TRBJ2-1,-,many,CASSLRRDDNEQFF,TGTGCTAGCAGCTTACGAAGGGACGACAATGAGCAGTTCTTC
TRBV9,TRBJ1-4,TRBD1,many,CASSPHRGTNEKLFF,TGTGCCAGCAGCCCTCACAGGGGAACTAATGAAAAACTGTTTTTT
TRBV5-1,TRBJ1-2,TRBD1,many,CASSPDRGPLGYTF,TGCGCCAGCAGCCCGGACAGGGGGCCCCTCGGCTACACCTTC
TRBV5-6,TRBJ2-2,-,medium-sized,CASSLDLAETGELFF,TGTGCCAGCAGCTTGGACCTAGCAGAGACCGGGGAGCTGTTTTTT
TRBV3-1,TRBJ2-3,-,many,CASSQDLVPLTDTQYF,TGTGCCAGCAGCCAAGATTTGGTCCCCCTCACAGATACGCAGTATTTT
TRBV9,TRBJ2-7,TRBD2,many,CASSAQSGGAYEQYF,TGTGCCAGCAGCGCCCAAAGTGGGGGGGCCTACGAGCAGTACTTC
TRBV9,TRBJ1-2,TRBD1,many,CASSAGQGTSYGYTF,TGTGCCAGCAGCGCGGGACAGGGGACGAGCTATGGCTACACCTTC
TRBV20-1,TRBJ2-1,TRBD1,many,CSARGGTGVQEYNEQFF,TGCAGTGCTAGAGGGGGGACAGGAGTCCAAGAATACAATGAGCAGTTCTTC
TRBV29-1,TRBJ1-3,-,many,CSVEPGSGNTIYF,TGCAGCGTTGAACCTGGCTCTGGAAACACCATATATTTT
TRBV5-1,TRBJ2-1,-,many,CASSLLPAGSNEQFF,TGCGCCAGCAGCTTGCTTCCAGCCGGGAGTAATGAGCAGTTCTTC
TRBV16,TRBJ1-1,-,many,CASSPFLGRGENTEAFF,TGTGCCAGCAGCCCCTTTCTCGGAAGAGGCGAAAACACTGAAGCTTTCTTT
TRBV7-7,TRBJ2-2,-,many,CASSSGPGRGTGELFF,TGTGCTAGCAGCTCTGGTCCGGGAAGAGGAACCGGGGAGCTGTTTTTT
TRBV7-8,TRBJ1-2,-,few,CASSTVVQGSYGYTF,TGTGCCAGCAGCACCGTGGTACAGGGTTCCTATGGCTACACCTTC
TRBV11-2,TRBJ2-7,TRBD1,many,CASSPNRGASIEQYF,TGTGCCAGCAGCCCGAACAGGGGGGCATCTATAGAGCAGTACTTC
TRBV20-1,TRBJ2-2,TRBD1,many,CSARDGPGQGASGELFF,TGCAGTGCTAGAGACGGACCGGGACAGGGGGCCAGCGGGGAGCTGTTTTTT
TRBV6-5,TRBJ1-6,-,many,CASSYSSLGRSSYNSPLHF,TGTGCCAGCAGTTACTCGTCTCTCGGGAGGAGCTCCTATAATTCACCCCTCCACTTT
TRBV6-5,TRBJ1-6,-,many,CASSYTRGNSPLHF,TGTGCCAGCAGTTACACAAGGGGCAATTCACCCCTCCACTTT
TRBV10-1,TRBJ2-2,-,many,CASSAAAGANTGELFF,TGCGCCAGCAGCGCCGCGGCTGGGGCAAACACCGGGGAGCTGTTTTTT
TRBV27,TRBJ1-5,-,many,CASSRMRGDQPQHF,TGTGCCAGCAGTCGCATGCGGGGGGATCAGCCCCAGCATTTT
TRBV7-9,TRBJ1-2,-,many,CASSSGEGGYTF,TGTGCCAGCAGCTCCGGGGAGGGGGGCTACACCTTC
TRBV20-1,TRBJ2-5,-,many,CSARWIASTETQYF,TGCAGTGCTAGGTGGATTGCGTCCACGGAGACCCAGTACTTC
TRBV7-9,TRBJ2-5,-,-,CASSPTGETQYF,TGTGCCAGCAGCCCGACGGGGGAGACCCAGTACTTC
TRBV20-1,TRBJ1-2,TRBD1,many,CSASTGDYGYTF,TGCAGTGCTAGTACAGGGGACTATGGCTACACCTTC
TRBV10-2,TRBJ2-5,-,many,CASSESFLGETQYF,TGCGCCAGCAGTGAGTCGTTTTTAGGAGAGACCCAGTACTTC
TRBV5-1,TRBJ2-7,-,many,CASSLAGGSYEQYF,TGCGCCAGCAGCTTGGCCGGCGGATCCTACGAGCAGTACTTC
TRBV4-1,TRBJ1-6,-,many,CASSQVKGSGSPLNF,TGCGCCAGCAGCCAAGTCAAGGGCTCGGGTTCACCCCTCAACTTT
TRBV19,TRBJ1-1,TRBD1,few,CASSILEQGTGTEAFF,TGTGCCAGTAGTATTCTGGAACAGGGGACGGGAACTGAAGCTTTCTTT
TRBV5-1,TRBJ1-6,-,many,CASSQGRSANSPLHF,TGCGCCAGCAGCCAAGGGAGATCGGCTAATTCACCCCTCCACTTT
TRBV25-1,TRBJ1-4,-,many,CASSAGQYYEKLFF,TGTGCCAGCAGTGCAGGACAGTATTATGAAAAACTGTTTTTT
TRBV24-1,TRBJ1-5,-,many,CATSNRAKGGPQHF,TGTGCCACCAGCAACCGGGCAAAAGGGGGGCCCCAGCATTTT
TRBV5-1,TRBJ1-1,-,many,CASRQPSNTEAFF,TGCGCCAGTCGACAGCCGTCGAACACTGAAGCTTTCTTT
TRBV6-4,TRBJ1-1,-,many,CASSEDTKNTEAFF,TGTGCCAGCAGTGAAGACACAAAGAACACTGAAGCTTTCTTT
TRBV6-2/TRBV6-3,TRBJ2-7,-,many,CASSYAALYEQYF,TGTGCCAGCAGTTACGCGGCACTCTACGAGCAGTACTTC
TRBV29-1,TRBJ2-7,-,few,CSVEDRAGTYEQYF,TGCAGCGTTGAAGATAGGGCGGGAACCTACGAGCAGTACTTC
TRBV28,TRBJ2-3,TRBD2,many,CASSSFTSGGTDTQYF,TGTGCCAGCAGTTCATTCACTAGCGGGGGCACAGATACGCAGTATTTT
TRBV5-1,TRBJ1-5,-,many,CASSFLPSSNPQHF,TGCGCCAGCAGCTTCCTCCCAAGTTCGAATCCCCAGCATTTT
TRBV5-1,TRBJ2-2,-,many,CASSPTTNTGELFF,TGCGCCAGCAGCCCGACAACGAACACCGGGGAGCTGTTTTTT
TRBV10-1,TRBJ2-3,TRBD2,many,CASSEAGGSTDTQYF,TGCGCCAGCAGTGAGGCGGGGGGGAGCACAGATACGCAGTATTTT
TRBV7-8,TRBJ2-1,-,many,CTKKDPKTYNEQFF,TGTACTAAGAAGGACCCTAAAACATACAATGAGCAGTTCTTC
TRBV30,TRBJ2-5,TRBD1,-,CASTADRAGETQYF,TGTGCCTCTACCGCTGACAGGGCCGGGGAGACCCAGTACTTC
TRBV20-1,TRBJ1-4,TRBD1,many,CSASSWDRAREKLFF,TGCAGTGCTAGTAGTTGGGACAGGGCCCGAGAAAAACTGTTTTTT